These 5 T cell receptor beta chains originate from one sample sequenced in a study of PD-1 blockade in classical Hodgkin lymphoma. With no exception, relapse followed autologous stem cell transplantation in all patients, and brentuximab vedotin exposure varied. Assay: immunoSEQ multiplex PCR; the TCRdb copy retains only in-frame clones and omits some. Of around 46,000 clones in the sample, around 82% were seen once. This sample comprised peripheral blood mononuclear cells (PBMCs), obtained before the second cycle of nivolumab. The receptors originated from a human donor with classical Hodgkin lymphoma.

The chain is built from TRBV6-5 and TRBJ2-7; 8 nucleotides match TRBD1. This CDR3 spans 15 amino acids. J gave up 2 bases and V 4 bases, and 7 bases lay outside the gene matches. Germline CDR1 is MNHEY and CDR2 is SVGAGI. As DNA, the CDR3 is TGTGCCAGCAGTTCCTTCCGGGACAGGCCCTACGAGCAGTACTTC. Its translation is CASSSFRDRPYEQYF.

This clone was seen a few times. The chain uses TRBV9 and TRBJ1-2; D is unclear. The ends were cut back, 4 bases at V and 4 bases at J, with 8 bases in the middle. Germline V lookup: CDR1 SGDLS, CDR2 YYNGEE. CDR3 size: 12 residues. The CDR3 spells CASSPRGYGYTF. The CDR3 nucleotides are TGTGCCAGCAGCCCCCGGGGCTATGGCTACACCTTC. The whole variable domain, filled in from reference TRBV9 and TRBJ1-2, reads DSGVTQTPKHLITATGQRVTLRCSPRSGDLSVYWYQQSLDQGLQFLIQYYNGEERAKGNILERFSAQQFPDLHSELNLSSLELGDSALYFCASSPRGYGYTFGSGTRLTVV.

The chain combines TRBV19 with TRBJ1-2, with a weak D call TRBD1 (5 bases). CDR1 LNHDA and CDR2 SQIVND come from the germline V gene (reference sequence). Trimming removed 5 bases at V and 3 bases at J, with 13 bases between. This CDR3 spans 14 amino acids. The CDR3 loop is CASSAFGTDYGYTF. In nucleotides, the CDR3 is TGTGCCAGTAGTGCCTTTGGGACGGACTATGGCTACACCTTC.

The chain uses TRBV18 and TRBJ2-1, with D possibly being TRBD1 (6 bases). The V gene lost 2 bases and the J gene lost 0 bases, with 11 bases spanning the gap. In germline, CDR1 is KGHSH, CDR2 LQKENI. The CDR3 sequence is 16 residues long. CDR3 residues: CASSPGQSTSYNEQFF. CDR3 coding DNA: TGTGCCAGCTCACCAGGACAGTCGACCTCCTACAATGAGCAGTTCTTC.

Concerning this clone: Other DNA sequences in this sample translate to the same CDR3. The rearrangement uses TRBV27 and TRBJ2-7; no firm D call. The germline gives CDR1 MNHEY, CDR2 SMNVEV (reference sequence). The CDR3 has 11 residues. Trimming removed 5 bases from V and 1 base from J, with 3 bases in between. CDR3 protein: CASSTSYEQYF. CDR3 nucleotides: TGTGCCAGCAGTACATCCTACGAGCAGTACTTC.